The clone carrying this TCR beta chain was seen many times. The antigen is undetermined. Time point defined: newly diagnosed GD, antithyroid drugs for less than 3 months. From RNA extracted from PBMCs, the TCR library was made. These data come from a study of regulatory T cells in long-lasting Graves disease. Study findings and constraints: Persistent disease showed a preference for TRBV28, TRBJ1-2 and TRBJ2-5. Persistent Graves' patients had lower TCR diversity than newly diagnosed ones.

For TCR beta, libraries came from iRepertoire HTBI primers and Arm-PCR of CDR3 regions. TCRdb used MiXCR to reprocess the multiplex PCR reads, holding one entry per CDR3 protein. The data contain 350,000 to 500,000 distinct CDR3 sequences, around 15% of them singletons. The CDR3 contains 13 residues. Looked up from germline, CDR1 is SGDLS and CDR2 is YYNGEE. The V end lost 0 bases, the J end lost 2 bases, and 4 bases lay between the germline ends. This same sample was also taken into another study, of T cells in Graves' hyperthyroidism and ophthalmopathy. That paper adds: Graves' hyperthyroidism was deemed stable absent ophthalmopathy progression within 18 months. Most thyroid clonotypes expanded above 0.001 appeared in blood too.

The sequence was obtained from a woman between 45 and 60 years old with Graves disease. The rearrangement links TRBV9 to TRBJ2-3; no firm D call. Sequenced here: peripheral blood mononuclear cells (PBMCs), sampled at new diagnosis, from a patient treated with antithyroid drugs. CDR3 DNA: TGTGCCAGCAGCGTAGTTTCCACAGATACGCAGTATTTT. It translates to CASSVVSTDTQYF.